The 28 T cell receptor beta chains reported below all come from one sample, sequenced in a study of lymphopenia after photon versus proton radiotherapy. Sequencing was performed with immunoSEQ multiplex PCR; in TCRdb, only in-frame clones are kept and a portion is missing. This sample has fewer than 25,000 clones, with more than 80% found just once. The sample here was peripheral blood, taken from a patient treated with photon-based radiotherapy. The receptors were gathered from a middle-aged man with gastric cancer.

The J gene is TRBJ1-4, the V gene TRBV5-1, with D possibly TRBD1 on 5 matching bases. There are 16 residues in the CDR3. The germline V gene has CDR1 SGHRS and CDR2 YFSETQ. The V gene lost 1 base and the J gene lost 4 bases, with 14 bases spanning the gap. The chain's CDR3 is CASSLRPGPNNEKLFF. CDR3 sequence (DNA): TGCGCCAGCAGCTTGCGCCCGGGACCTAATAATGAAAAACTGTTTTTT.

This rearrangement joins TRBV7-6 to TRBJ2-7, with 8 bases that match TRBD1. The V gene end was trimmed by 0 bases and the J gene end by 6 bases; junction bases not matched to a gene: 4. CDR1 and CDR2 from the germline V gene are SGHVS and FNYEAQ. CDR3 size: 14 residues. The CDR3 region is CASSLAETGAEQYF. The CDR3 bases are TGTGCCAGCAGCTTAGCGGAGACAGGGGCCGAGCAGTACTTC. The full variable domain, with the rest looked up from reference TRBV7-6 and TRBJ2-7, is GAGVSQSPRYKVTKRGQDVALRCDPISGHVSLYWYRQALGQGPEFLTYFNYEAQQDKSGLPNDRFSAERPEGSISTLTIQRTEQRDSAMYRCASSLAETGAEQYFGPGTRLTVT.

The chain uses TRBV11-1 and TRBJ2-1, with 7 bases identical to TRBD1. Germline V gene data show CDR1 as SGHAT and CDR2 as FQDESV (reference sequence). The CDR3 contains 14 residues. V lost 5 bases and J lost 6; bases outside the gene matches: 7. CDR3 in amino acids: CASSTDRVGNEQFF. In nucleotides, the CDR3 is TGTGCCAGCAGCACCGACAGGGTCGGCAATGAGCAGTTCTTC.

The J gene is TRBJ2-3, the V gene TRBV7-6; possibly TRBD1 or TRBD2 for D (5 bases each). Trimming took off 4 bases at V and 2 bases at J, with 13 bases between the two ends. Germline loops: CDR1 SGHVS, CDR2 FNYEAQ. This CDR3 is 15 amino acids long. The CDR3 DNA is TGTGCCAGCAGCTATCGGGACGGAGACACAGATACGCAGTATTTT. Translated, it gives CASSYRDGDTDTQYF.

The genes are TRBV4-1 and TRBJ2-7, with D possibly being TRBD2 (5 bases). This CDR3 spans 16 amino acids. Trimming cost V 1 base and J 4 bases, with 17 bases left between them. Germline values: CDR1 MGHRA, CDR2 YSYEKL. The CDR3 loop is CASSQGPQARRYEQYF. For the CDR3, the DNA is TGCGCCAGCAGCCAAGGACCCCAGGCAAGGAGGTACGAGCAGTACTTC.

The rearrangement uses TRBV4-3 and TRBJ2-5; the D gene is possibly TRBD1 (5 bases). V lost 0 bases to trimming and J lost 5 bases, with 10 bases between them. The length of the CDR3 is 14 residues. CDR1 is LGHNA, CDR2 YSLEER, per germline. CDR3 loop: CASSQDPGPETQYF. The CDR3 nucleotides are TGCGCCAGCAGCCAAGATCCAGGGCCGGAGACCCAGTACTTC.

The V gene is TRBV13, the J gene TRBJ2-1; 10 positions agree with TRBD1. This CDR3 has 16 residues. Germline loops: CDR1 PRHDT, CDR2 FYEKMQ (reference sequence). The ends lost 1 base at V and 7 bases at J; junction bases unmatched: 7. CDR3 coding DNA: TGTGCCAGCAGCTTAGACGTAGCGGACAGGGGGAATGAGCAGTTCTTC. It translates to CASSLDVADRGNEQFF.

The J gene is TRBJ2-2, the V gene TRBV7-6, with D tentatively TRBD1 (6 bases). Germline V gene data show CDR1 as SGHVS and CDR2 as FNYEAQ. CDR3 length equals 15 residues. V was pared by 4 bases and J by 3 bases, with 12 bases between. The CDR3 reads CASSSQGKDTGELFF. The CDR3 DNA reads as TGTGCCAGCAGCTCCCAGGGGAAGGACACCGGGGAGCTGTTTTTT.

J is TRBJ2-3 and V is TRBV11-2, with D possibly being TRBD1 or TRBD2 (5 bases each). Trimming left V 0 bases short and J 5 bases short, with 18 bases between. Germline lookup yields CDR1 SGHAT and CDR2 FQNNGV. The CDR3 has 17 amino acids. The CDR3 loop reads CASSLELGRGRQDTQYF. CDR3 in DNA: TGTGCCAGCAGCTTAGAACTGGGTAGGGGACGCCAAGATACGCAGTATTTT.

V gene TRBV10-3 combines with J gene TRBJ1-5; maybe TRBD1 (6 bases). The CDR3 totals 14 residues. The ends were cut back, 0 bases at V and 7 bases at J, with 10 bases in the middle. Germline V gene sequence: CDR1 ENHRY, CDR2 SYGVKD. Written as DNA, the CDR3 is TGTGCCATCAGTGAGTCGGCGGGGGGCCAGCCCCAGCATTTT. Translated: CAISESAGGQPQHF.

The chain is built from TRBV7-5 and TRBJ2-7; the DNA was not compared with TRBD1, the D call given in the table. TRBV7-5 is listed as a pseudogene. CDR3 length equals 13 residues. In DNA form, the CDR3 reads TGTGCCAGCAGCTTAGCCCAGGCCCACGAGCAGTACTTC. It yields the protein CASSLAQAHEQYF.

This rearrangement joins TRBV6-6 to TRBJ1-2; TRBD1 is a possible D gene (5 bases). Between the trimmed V and J ends, which lost 0 bases and 6 bases, there was a span of 17 bases. The CDR3 is 16 amino acids. CDR1 and CDR2 (germline): MNHNY, SVGAGI (reference sequence). The CDR3 sequence: CASSYSAGAGGNGYTF. CDR3 nucleotides: TGTGCCAGCAGTTACTCCGCTGGGGCAGGAGGTAATGGCTACACCTTC.

The chain carries TRBV13 and TRBJ2-7, with a possible D match to TRBD1 (6 bases). The CDR3 runs 14 residues. Trimming shortened V by 5 bases and J by 1 base, and 12 bases separated the two germline ends. Germline CDR1 is PRHDT and CDR2 is FYEKMQ (reference sequence). The CDR3 DNA reads as TGTGCCAGCAGCAAAGGGACACCTTCCTACGAGCAGTACTTC. Translating it yields CASSKGTPSYEQYF.

This chain uses TRBV5-1 with TRBJ2-3, with TRBD2 matching 10 bases. CDR1 is SGHRS and CDR2 is YFSETQ in the germline V gene. CDR3 length: 14 residues. Losses at the gene ends were 4 bases for V and 4 bases for J; bases not matched to a gene: 3. CDR3 nucleotides: TGCGCCAGCAGCCAAGGACTAGCGGCAGATACGCAGTATTTT. Translating gives CASSQGLAADTQYF.

The chain is built from TRBV6-1 and TRBJ1-2; D is possibly TRBD1 (6 bases). The V gene's germline CDR1 is MNHNS and CDR2 SASEGT. V lost 3 bases and J lost 5, with 10 bases in between. The CDR3 is 13 amino acids. CDR3 sequence: CASSDYRVYGYTF. Here the CDR3 DNA reads TGTGCCAGCAGTGATTACAGGGTTTATGGCTACACCTTC.

In this sample, this clone turned up once. The V gene is TRBV7-2, the J gene TRBJ1-5, with TRBD1 matching over 7 bases. This CDR3 comprises 14 residues. The V gene end was trimmed by 5 bases and the J gene end by 5 bases; junction bases not matched to a gene: 6. CDR1 and CDR2 (germline): SGHTA, FQGNSA. The CDR3 DNA follows: TGTGCCAGCAGCGCGGACAGGCTTGATCAGCCCCAGCATTTT. This gives the protein CASSADRLDQPQHF.

The gene calls are TRBV2 and TRBJ2-7; tentatively, D is TRBD1 (5 bases). The CDR3 is made up of 15 amino acids. The V and J ends lost 4 bases and 1 base respectively, with 14 bases between them. Per the germline V gene, CDR1 is SNHLY and CDR2 is FYNNEI. CDR3 bases: TGTGCCAGCAGTGTGGGGCTCCCCGGGTCCTACGAGCAGTACTTC. Amino acid sequence: CASSVGLPGSYEQYF. The full variable domain, with the rest looked up from reference TRBV2 and TRBJ2-7, is EPEVTQTPSHQVTQMGQEVILRCVPISNHLYFYWYRQILGQKVEFLVSFYNNEISEKSEIFDDQFSVERPDGSNFTLKIRSTKLEDSAMYFCASSVGLPGSYEQYFGPGTRLTVT.

The rearrangement uses TRBV6-1 and TRBJ1-5; D call uncertain. V was trimmed by 5 bases and J by 1 base, leaving 12 bases between them. Germline V gene lookup returns CDR1 MNHNS and CDR2 SASEGT. CDR3 size: 15 residues. CDR3 loop: CASSPHDLSNQPQHF. The CDR3 bases are TGTGCCAGCAGTCCCCATGACCTGAGCAATCAGCCCCAGCATTTT.

The chain couples TRBV7-9 to TRBJ2-1; 12 nucleotides match TRBD2. The CDR3 runs 17 residues. The germline CDR1 and CDR2 sequences are SEHNR and FQNEAQ (reference sequence). Trimming at V came to 5 bases and at J to 3 bases, leaving 8 bases not matched to a gene. CDR3 sequence: CASSPRLAGANYNEQFF. The CDR3 bases are TGTGCCAGCAGCCCTCGACTAGCGGGGGCTAACTACAATGAGCAGTTCTTC.

The rearrangement uses TRBV18 and TRBJ2-7; TRBD1 might be the D (6 bases). V lost 2 bases and J lost 3, with 17 bases in between. Germline V gene sequence: CDR1 KGHSH, CDR2 LQKENI. The CDR3 is 16 residues long. In DNA, the CDR3 is TGTGCCAGCTCACCATCGATGGCAGGGGACCTCTACGAGCAGTACTTC. It encodes CASSPSMAGDLYEQYF.

J is TRBJ2-5 and V is TRBV6-1; maybe TRBD1 (5 bases). V lost 1 base to trimming and J lost 4 bases, with 13 bases between them. The germline V gene has CDR1 MNHNS and CDR2 SASEGT. CDR3 length equals 15 residues. Here the CDR3 reads CASSEVWGPGETQYF. In DNA form, the CDR3 reads TGTGCCAGCAGTGAAGTTTGGGGCCCGGGAGAGACCCAGTACTTC.

The V and J genes are TRBV6-5 and TRBJ1-1; D is uncertain. The length of the CDR3 is 13 residues. Germline assignment: CDR1 MNHEY and CDR2 SVGAGI. The ends were cut back, 0 bases at V and 2 bases at J, with 4 bases in the middle. The CDR3, as DNA: TGTGCCAGCAGTTACTCCTTTAACACTGAAGCTTTCTTT. Translation: CASSYSFNTEAFF.

The chain has TRBV9 and TRBJ2-2; unclear D gene. V lost 7 bases, J lost 7 bases, and 8 bases lay in between. The germline gives CDR1 SGDLS, CDR2 YYNGEE. The CDR3 spans 11 residues. The CDR3 spells CASAGNGELFF. CDR3 bases: TGTGCCAGCGCAGGCAACGGGGAGCTGTTTTTT.

The chain joins TRBV30 to TRBJ1-5, with D perhaps matching TRBD1 (5 bases). CDR3 length equals 13 residues. The V gene's germline CDR1 is GTSNPN and CDR2 SVGIG (reference sequence). V lost 4 bases and J 4 bases, leaving 11 bases between the germline ends. CDR3: CAWNSGGNQPQHF. As DNA, the CDR3 is TGTGCCTGGAATTCCGGGGGTAATCAGCCCCAGCATTTT.

The J gene is TRBJ2-5, the V gene TRBV5-4, with 10 bases lining up with TRBD2. The J segment lost 4 bases and the V segment lost 4 bases, leaving 13 bases of the junction unmatched. Germline V CDR1 and CDR2: SGHNT, YYREEE (reference sequence). The length of the CDR3 is 17 residues. CDR3 DNA sequence: TGTGCCAGCAGCCGAAAGCGGGGGGGCTGGGTTGGAGAGACCCAGTACTTC. It is translated as CASSRKRGGWVGETQYF.

V is TRBV29-1 and J is TRBJ1-2, with 7 bases fitting TRBD1. Trimming at V came to 5 bases and at J to 3 bases, leaving 6 bases not matched to a gene. The CDR3 loop spans 13 amino acids. Germline CDR1 is SQVTM and CDR2 is ANQGSEA. The CDR3: CSVSGGVDYGYTF. CDR3 DNA sequence: TGCAGCGTTTCAGGGGGGGTCGACTATGGCTACACCTTC.

This chain joins TRBV25-1 and TRBJ2-5, with 9 bases that match TRBD1. The CDR3 has 15 residues. Germline lookup yields CDR1 MGHDK and CDR2 SYGVNS. Losses at the gene ends were 2 bases for V and 5 bases for J; bases not matched to a gene: 6. CDR3 protein: CASSEGTGSWETQYF. The CDR3 DNA reads TGTGCCAGCAGTGAAGGGACAGGGAGTTGGGAGACCCAGTACTTC.

The chain recombines TRBV5-1 with TRBJ1-1; D gene unclear. Trimming took off 7 bases at V and 1 base at J, with 11 bases between the two ends. CDR1 SGHRS and CDR2 YFSETQ come from the germline V gene. The CDR3 contains 13 residues. CDR3 nucleotides: TGCGCCAGCGGAACCGACGGGAACACTGAAGCTTTCTTT. Protein sequence: CASGTDGNTEAFF. The full variable domain, completed using reference TRBV5-1 and TRBJ1-1, is KAGVTQTPRYLIKTRGQQVTLSCSPISGHRSVSWYQQTPGQGLQFLFEYFSETQRNKGNFPGRFSGRQFSNSRSEMNVSTLELGDSALYLCASGTDGNTEAFFGQGTRLTVV.